This T cell receptor (beta chain) appears in the sequencing data of a study of cytomegalovirus exposure and HLA in healthy donors. In the study overall: A subsequent analysis reported that the roughly 120 validation repertoires were produced on the same platform that had also been used for the 500 to 700 first-cohort repertoires.

CDR1 and CDR2 from the germline V gene are SGHVS and FQNEAQ. There are 15 residues in the CDR3. J was trimmed by 10 bases and V by 7 bases; bases with no gene match: 9. Study observations and caveats: There were 150 or so TCR beta chains listed as cytomegalovirus-associated. Within the approximately 110 validation repertoires, first-cohort TCR clusters tended to co-occur, according to a later analysis.

The donors were members of the validation cohort, which comprised around 110 subjects and was separate from the first cohort of roughly 700 subjects. As for this clone: Antigen unknown.

Using immunoSEQ multiplex PCR, the repertoire was profiled, and TCRdb retains in-frame clones only, with some absent. The table includes roughly 190,000 clones, more than 70% detected once. This receptor was identified in a woman between 18 and 30 years old in good health and CMV-seronegative. The sample consisted of PBMCs. This chain uses TRBV7-8 with TRBJ2-1; TRBD2 agrees at 14 bases. CDR3 sequence: CASNPTSGGAGEQFF. CDR3 DNA sequence: TGTGCCAGCAACCCGACTAGCGGGGGGGCGGGAGAGCAGTTCTTC.